The clone carrying this T cell receptor beta chain was counted once. Its specificity is not known. This sample stems from a study of monozygotic twins with cystic fibrosis. At the level of the study: Library input was approximately 3.1 micrograms of fragmented DNA, with approximately 15 PCR cycles.

This CDR3 spans 15 amino acids. Trimming took off 5 bases at V and 4 bases at J, with 15 bases between the two ends. The germline V gene has CDR1 SGHTA and CDR2 FQGNSA. Measured with immunoSEQ multiplex PCR; TCRdb has only the in-frame clones, and not every one. The repertoire has around 9,800 clones, about nine tenths of them found once; the top ten carry about 5%. Study-wide points: J usage was most co-twin-similar in 8 of 16 pairs, V in 13. Low clonality (median 0.0095) suggested a mostly naive repertoire. In this small cohort, shared CDR3 numbers showed no association with age, concordance or disease severity.

The chain couples TRBV7-2 to TRBJ1-5; no definite D call. This sequence was found in a boy younger than 10 with cystic fibrosis. Sequences were obtained from blood. CDR3 coding DNA: TGTGCCAGCAGCCCCCGGACGGCTTTGAATCAGCCCCAGCATTTT. Its protein is CASSPRTALNQPQHF.